Presented here are 16 T cell receptor beta chains from one specimen sequenced in a study of blood T cells in healthy people across ages. For the second PCR, which ran for roughly 6 to 12 cycles, a sample-barcoded 5' primer and a J-beta primer mix were used. Via MiXCR, TCRdb re-called the 5' RACE reads, giving one row per CDR3 protein. The table includes hundreds of thousands of distinct CDR3 sequences, around 31% detected once. The sequencing sample was made of blood. Receptors originate from a woman of 80 years or more in good health.

This clonotype was seen many times. The genes are TRBV12-3 or TRBV12-4 and TRBJ2-7; 12 nucleotides agree with TRBD1. There are 14 residues in the CDR3. The trim removed 5 bases at V and 5 bases at J, leaving 4 bases unmatched. The CDR3 loop reads CASSRGTGGDEQYF. CDR3 nucleotides: TGTGCCAGCAGTCGGGGGACAGGGGGCGACGAGCAGTACTTC.

This clonotype was recorded a few times. A clone one base away is much larger, so this may be a read error. This CDR3 reads CASSPIAGGHQGTQYF. CDR3 bases: TGTGCCAGCAGTCCCATAGCGGGGGGTCATCAAGGGACCCAGTACTTC. This rearrangement joins TRBV6-2 or TRBV6-3 to TRBJ2-5, with TRBD2 identical over 10 bases. The V gene's germline CDR1 is MNHEY and CDR2 SVGEGT. There are 16 residues in the CDR3.

This clonotype was seen a handful of times. The J gene is TRBJ2-3, the V gene TRBV28; tentatively, D is TRBD1 (6 bases). CDR1 is MDHEN and CDR2 is SYDVKM in the germline V gene. The CDR3 totals 14 residues. Between the trimmed V and J ends, which lost 5 bases and 3 bases, there was a span of 12 bases. The CDR3 DNA is TGTGCCAGCAGTATTCCCACAGGGACAGATACGCAGTATTTT. This gives the protein CASSIPTGTDTQYF. Based on the CDR3 plus reference TRBV28 and TRBJ2-3, the full variable domain is DVKVTQSSRYLVKRTGEKVFLECVQDMDHENMFWYRQDPGLGLRLIYFSYDVKMKEKGDIPEGYSVSREKKERFSLILESASTNQTSMYLCASSIPTGTDTQYFGPGTRLTVL.

V gene TRBV12-3 or TRBV12-4 combines with J gene TRBJ2-7, with D perhaps TRBD1 (5 bases). Trimming shortened V by 7 bases and J by 5 bases, and 12 bases separated the two germline ends. The length of the CDR3 is 12 residues. The CDR3 coding sequence is TGTGCCAGCACCCCCTCAGGGAACGAGCAGTACTTC. Protein sequence: CASTPSGNEQYF.

Only a few counts were recorded for this clonotype. V and J are TRBV6-1 and TRBJ1-1; D gene uncertain. Trimming took 2 bases from V and 4 from J, leaving 5 bases between them. This CDR3 spans 12 amino acids. Germline CDR1 and CDR2: MNHNS and SASEGT. Here the CDR3 DNA reads TGTGCCAGCAGTGAATGGAGCACTGAAGCTTTCTTT. It is translated as CASSEWSTEAFF.

The chain combines TRBV6-5 with TRBJ1-2; no reliable D call. The ends were cut back, 8 bases at V and 6 bases at J, with 13 bases in the middle. The CDR3 runs 12 residues. From germline, CDR1 is MNHEY and CDR2 SVGAGI. DNA for the CDR3: TGTGCCAGCCGAGACTTGATGGATGGCTACACCTTC. It encodes CASRDLMDGYTF.

This rearrangement joins TRBV7-2 to TRBJ2-1, with D perhaps TRBD2 (7 bases). Per the germline V gene, CDR1 is SGHTA and CDR2 is FQGNSA. The CDR3 spans 16 residues. Trimming shortened V by 5 bases and J by 3 bases, and 17 bases separated the two germline ends. This CDR3 is CASSVRGGGGYNEQFF. The CDR3 bases are TGTGCCAGCAGCGTTCGAGGGGGGGGAGGCTACAATGAGCAGTTCTTC.

The V call is TRBV18, the J call TRBJ2-1, with 8 bases identical to TRBD2. The CDR3 is 16 amino acids. J lost 13 bases, V lost 1 base, and 15 bases had no gene match. Germline V gene sequence: CDR1 KGHSH, CDR2 LQKENI. DNA of the CDR3: TGTGCCAGCTCACCACGGATAGCGGGGTCCCAAGAGACCCAGTTCTTC. Translated, it gives CASSPRIAGSQETQFF.

Concerning this clonotype: A read error may explain this, as a much larger clone is one base away. The chain carries TRBV20-1 and TRBJ2-3; 8 bases align to TRBD2. The CDR3 consists of 15 residues. Germline CDR1 and CDR2: DFQATT and SNEGSKA (reference sequence). This chain's CDR3 is CSASGAGGRTDPQYF. The CDR3 nucleotides are TGCAGTGCTAGCGGGGCGGGGGGCAGGACAGATCCGCAGTATTTT.

The J gene is TRBJ2-1, the V gene TRBV20-1; 8 bases map to TRBD2. V shed 3 bases and J 4 bases; nucleotides not matched to a gene: 5. The CDR3 has 14 residues. CDR1 is DFQATT and CDR2 is SNEGSKA in the germline V gene (reference sequence). CDR3 in amino acids: CSARSASGYNEQFF. CDR3 DNA sequence: TGCAGTGCTAGGTCGGCTAGCGGGTACAATGAGCAGTTCTTC.

At least ten counts were recorded for this clonotype. The chain couples TRBV12-3 or TRBV12-4 to TRBJ2-3; a possible D gene is TRBD2 (6 bases). This CDR3 region has 15 residues. Between the trimmed V and J ends, which lost 0 bases and 5 bases, there was a span of 12 bases. The CDR3 protein is CASSLARGGGDTQYF. The CDR3 bases are TGTGCCAGCAGTTTAGCCCGGGGAGGTGGAGATACGCAGTATTTT.

The rearrangement joins TRBV4-1 to TRBJ2-1; D gene ambiguous. V was pared by 4 bases and J by 0 bases, with 7 bases between. Germline-derived CDR1 and CDR2 are MGHRA and YSYEKL. The CDR3 covers 14 residues. The CDR3 spells CASSPASSYNEQFF. DNA for the CDR3: TGCGCCAGCAGCCCTGCGAGCTCCTACAATGAGCAGTTCTTC.

This clonotype was seen many times. This rearrangement joins TRBV28 to TRBJ2-5; TRBD1 agrees at 7 bases. CDR1 and CDR2 from the germline V gene are MDHEN and SYDVKM. The CDR3 loop spans 15 amino acids. J was trimmed by 2 bases and V by 1 base; bases with no gene match: 4. For the CDR3, the DNA is TGTGCCAGCAGTTTATCCGCCAGGGGGCAAGAGACCCAGTACTTC. This translates into CASSLSARGQETQYF.

This clonotype was seen at least ten times. The V gene is TRBV29-1, the J gene TRBJ1-2; unclear D gene. Trimming removed 4 bases from V and 2 bases from J, with 11 bases in between. The CDR3 loop spans 13 amino acids. Germline values: CDR1 SQVTM, CDR2 ANQGSEA. The CDR3 loop is CSVGPTPNYGYTF. DNA for the CDR3: TGCAGCGTTGGGCCTACTCCGAACTATGGCTACACCTTC.

This clonotype was observed at least ten times. The chain is built from TRBV30 and TRBJ1-2; 10 nucleotides agree with TRBD1. CDR1 is GTSNPN and CDR2 is SVGIG in the germline V gene (reference sequence). After removal of 1 base from V and 7 bases from J, the junction contained 6 bases not matched to a gene. CDR3 size: 14 residues. This CDR3 reads CAWSGTGGTVGYTF. The CDR3 DNA sequence: TGTGCCTGGAGTGGGACAGGGGGAACTGTTGGCTACACCTTC.

This clonotype was counted many times. The chain combines TRBV29-1 with TRBJ2-3; 7 nucleotides agree with TRBD2. The germline gives CDR1 SQVTM, CDR2 ANQGSEA. V was pared by 3 bases and J by 7 bases, with 7 bases of the junction left unmatched. This CDR3 has 13 residues. The CDR3 loop is CSVDRTSTNTQYF. The CDR3 region has the DNA TGCAGCGTTGACCGGACTAGTACAAATACGCAGTATTTT.